Below, one T cell receptor (beta chain) is given with its context. What it binds is unknown. Germline loops: CDR1 SQVTM, CDR2 ANQGSEA. Trimming stripped 5 bases from V and 8 bases from J, with 21 bases between. CDR3 length equals 14 residues. This entry comes from a study of T cells in Graves' hyperthyroidism and ophthalmopathy. Study overall: Sampling of peripheral blood happened at initial diagnosis, prior to any treatment.

No progression to ophthalmopathy during 18 months of follow-up defined stable disease. Study-level results: Among thyroid clonotypes expanded above 0.001, most also appeared in blood. A model using 13 V-J features told ophthalmopathy apart from stable hyperthyroidism.

The source material, RNA transcripts, was used to amplify TCR beta CDR3 regions. The HTBI primer set drove a first-round RT-PCR of the TCR CDR3. TCRdb itself ran the multiplex PCR reads through MiXCR, one entry per CDR3 protein. The table includes roughly 800,000 distinct CDR3 sequences, 35% to 40% detected once. The clonotype originates from a man aged 18-30 years with Graves' hyperthyroidism. The sequenced sample was blood. The gene calls are TRBV29-1 and TRBJ1-2; D is perhaps TRBD1 (5 bases). The CDR3 DNA reads as TGCAGCGTTCGGGACGGTCGGAATGATGGGGGCTACACCTTC. This gives the protein CSVRDGRNDGGYTF. The full variable domain, rest sourced from reference TRBV29-1 and TRBJ1-2, is SAVISQKPSRDICQRGTSLTIQCQVDSQVTMMFWYRQQPGQSLTLIATANQGSEATYESGFVIDKFPISRPNLTFSTLTVSNMSPEDSSIYLCSVRDGRNDGGYTFGSGTRLTVV.